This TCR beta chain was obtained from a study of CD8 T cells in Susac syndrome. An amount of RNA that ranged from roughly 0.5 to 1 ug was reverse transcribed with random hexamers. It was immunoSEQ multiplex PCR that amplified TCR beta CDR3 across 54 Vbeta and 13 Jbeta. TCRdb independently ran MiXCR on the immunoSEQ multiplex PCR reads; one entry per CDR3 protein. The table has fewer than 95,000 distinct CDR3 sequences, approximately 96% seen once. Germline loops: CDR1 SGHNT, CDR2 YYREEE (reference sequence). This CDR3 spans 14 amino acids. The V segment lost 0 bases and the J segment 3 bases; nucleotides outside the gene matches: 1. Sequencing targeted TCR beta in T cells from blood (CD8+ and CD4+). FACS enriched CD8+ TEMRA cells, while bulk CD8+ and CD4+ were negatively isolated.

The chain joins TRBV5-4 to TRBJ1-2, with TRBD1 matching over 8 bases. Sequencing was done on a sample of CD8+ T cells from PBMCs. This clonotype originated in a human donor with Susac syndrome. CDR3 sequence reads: CASSLETGDYGYTF. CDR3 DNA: TGTGCCAGCAGCTTGGAGACAGGGGACTATGGCTACACCTTC.